The 2 T cell receptor beta chains reported below all come from one sample, sequenced in a study of blood T cell repertoires in COVID-19. Clones were read by immunoSEQ multiplex PCR, and TCRdb kept only the in-frame ones, dropping some. The table has 300,000 to 350,000 clones, around 89% seen once; the top ten hold around 0.98%. The sample taken for sequencing was peripheral blood. The source of these receptors is a woman in her 40s with COVID-19, enrolled during active disease.

This clone is a singleton in its sample. The chain recombines TRBV28 with TRBJ2-7, with TRBD2 matching over 7 bases. The V segment lost 2 bases and the J segment 4 bases; nucleotides outside the gene matches: 5. Germline V gene data show CDR1 as MDHEN and CDR2 as SYDVKM. This CDR3 comprises 14 residues. This CDR3 reads CASSLPGGWYEQYF. In nucleotides, the CDR3 is TGTGCCAGCAGTTTACCGGGGGGTTGGTACGAGCAGTACTTC.

The chain employs TRBV7-9 and TRBJ1-2; D gene ambiguous. The CDR3 is 14 amino acids. The V and J ends lost 5 bases and 1 base respectively, with 11 bases between them. Germline V gene lookup returns CDR1 SEHNR and CDR2 FQNEAQ (reference sequence). CDR3 bases: TGTGCCAGCAGCCCGTATACAGTTAACTATGGCTACACCTTC. It codes for CASSPYTVNYGYTF.